What follows is one T cell receptor beta chain and its context. Only in-frame clones appear in the TCRdb table, and some are missing; sequencing was by immunoSEQ multiplex PCR. Of 2 million to 2.5 million clones listed, nearly 97% are singletons. HIV-negative, healthy adults without recent acute infections or vaccinations were the donors. Each sample came from a Caucasian adult donor living in Nashville, Tennessee. This specimen belongs to a study of shared clonotypes between healthy human individuals. Sequenced input: naive CD4+ T cells sorted from blood. Subset: CD45RA+ positively selected. The receptor's source is a man in his late teens or twenties in good health.

The CDR3 DNA reads as TGTGCCAGCAGTCCAGGGACTCAATCAGGCAGGTGCTTCTTC. Amino acids: CASSPGTQSGRCFF. J is TRBJ2-1 and V is TRBV28, with a possible D match to TRBD2 (6 bases). V was pared by 5 bases and J by 16 bases, with 24 bases between. CDR1 is MDHEN and CDR2 is SYDVKM in the germline V gene. The CDR3 is 14 amino acids.